One and the same sample provided the 16 T cell receptor beta chains below, sequenced in a study of T cells in Graves' hyperthyroidism and ophthalmopathy. What was amplified from RNA transcripts were TCR beta CDR3 regions. Primed by the HTBI set, a first-round RT-PCR was run on the TCR CDR3. TCRdb reprocessed the multiplex PCR reads via MiXCR and lists one record per CDR3 protein. The repertoire holds hundreds of thousands of distinct CDR3 sequences, with roughly 15% as singletons. The source material was blood. These receptors were taken from a woman aged 60-75 years with Graves' ophthalmopathy.

This clonotype has a handful of counts. This chain links TRBV6-1 with TRBJ2-5; D is undetermined. This CDR3 region has 13 residues. Germline loops: CDR1 MNHNS, CDR2 SASEGT. Trimming removed 7 bases at V and 1 base at J, with 10 bases between. CDR3 amino acids: CASNTVVQETQYF. CDR3 sequence (DNA): TGTGCCAGCAACACTGTAGTCCAAGAGACCCAGTACTTC.

This clonotype was detected a few times. Given a much more abundant clone one base away, this may be a read error. This chain links TRBV5-8 with TRBJ1-5; tentative D call: TRBD1 (5 bases). The germline V gene has CDR1 SGHTS and CDR2 YDEGEE. Trimming shortened V by 3 bases and J by 0 bases, and 10 bases separated the two germline ends. The CDR3 sequence is 15 residues long. This CDR3 reads CASSSDMYSNQPQHF. DNA for the CDR3: TGTGCCAGCAGCTCGGACATGTATAGCAATCAGCCCCAGCATTTT.

This clonotype was detected ten times or more. This chain connects TRBV7-3 to TRBJ2-1, with TRBD2 matching 8 bases. CDR3 length: 15 amino acids. Germline CDR1 reads SGHTA; CDR2 reads FQGTGA. With 5 bases clipped from V and 2 bases from J, the junction kept 5 bases outside the gene matches. The CDR3 is CASSPPGLAYNEQFF. CDR3 coding DNA: TGTGCCAGCAGCCCCCCGGGACTAGCCTACAATGAGCAGTTCTTC.

Ten or more counts support this clonotype. CDR3 DNA sequence: TGTGCCAGCTCCCGCGGGACAGGGATATCAGATACGCAGTATTTT. It translates to CASSRGTGISDTQYF. The chain has TRBV18 and TRBJ2-3; 9 nucleotides match TRBD1. The CDR3 is made up of 15 amino acids. CDR1 is KGHSH, CDR2 LQKENI, per germline. V shed 6 bases, J shed 4 bases, and the junction held 8 bases outside the gene matches.

This clonotype was counted a few times. The chain links TRBV10-3 to TRBJ1-1; D perhaps matches TRBD1 (6 bases). The CDR3 sequence is 12 residues long. V lost 7 bases and J 1 base, leaving 7 bases between the germline ends. Per germline, CDR1 ENHRY and CDR2 SYGVKD. The chain's CDR3 is CAIKGGNTEAFF. Written as DNA, the CDR3 is TGTGCCATCAAAGGGGGGAACACTGAAGCTTTCTTT.

There are a few counts of this clonotype. The J gene is TRBJ2-5, the V gene TRBV20-1, with D unclear. Germline loops: CDR1 DFQATT, CDR2 SNEGSKA (reference sequence). Trimming took 6 bases from V and 4 from J, leaving 12 bases between them. This CDR3 is 12 amino acids long. DNA of the CDR3: TGCAGTGCCAAAATTTTGGTAGAGACCCAGTACTTC. It codes for CSAKILVETQYF.

This clonotype occurred many times. The V gene is TRBV29-1, the J gene TRBJ2-3; D not resolved. The length of the CDR3 is 13 residues. Germline V lookup: CDR1 SQVTM, CDR2 ANQGSEA. Trimming removed 4 bases at V and 0 bases at J, with 8 bases between. The CDR3 region is CSVAITSTDTQYF. CDR3 coding DNA: TGCAGCGTTGCCATTACTAGCACAGATACGCAGTATTTT.

This clonotype has a single count. V gene TRBV5-5 combines with J gene TRBJ2-1; either TRBD1 or TRBD2 may supply D (6 bases each). V was trimmed by 0 bases and J by 2 bases, leaving 15 bases between them. CDR1 and CDR2 from the germline V gene are SGHKS and YYEKEE (reference sequence). The CDR3 extends over 17 amino acids. The CDR3 coding sequence is TGTGCCAGCAGCTTGGGCATGTCGGGGGCCCCCTACAATGAGCAGTTCTTC. Translation: CASSLGMSGAPYNEQFF.

This chain connects TRBV7-2 to TRBJ2-1; 7 nucleotides agree with TRBD1. The CDR3 length is 15 residues. The trim removed 0 bases at V and 6 bases at J, leaving 5 bases unmatched. Per germline, CDR1 SGHTA and CDR2 FQGNSA. The CDR3 sequence is CASSLAGGLCNEQFF. CDR3 DNA sequence: TGTGCCAGCAGCTTAGCAGGGGGCTTGTGCAATGAGCAGTTCTTC. The whole variable domain, filled in from reference TRBV7-2 and TRBJ2-1, reads GAGVSQSPSNKVTEKGKDVELRCDPISGHTALYWYRQSLGQGLEFLIYFQGNSAPDKSGLPSDRFSAERTGGSVSTLTIQRTQQEDSAVYLCASSLAGGLCNEQFFGPGTRLTVL.

In its sample, this clonotype was seen many times. The chain links TRBV24-1 to TRBJ2-1; 8 bases align to TRBD2. This CDR3 spans 16 amino acids. Germline V gives CDR1 KGHDR, CDR2 SFDVKD. Trimming took 4 bases from V and 7 from J; bases not matched to a gene: 11. This CDR3 reads CATSDPLAGVRNEQFF. CDR3 bases: TGTGCCACCAGTGACCCCCTAGCGGGTGTACGAAATGAGCAGTTCTTC.

This clonotype was observed many times. The chain carries TRBV7-9 and TRBJ2-1, with a possible D match to TRBD2 (6 bases). Trimming pared 5 bases from V and 10 bases from J, leaving 15 bases between. This CDR3 has 13 residues. CDR1 and CDR2 (germline): SEHNR, FQNEAQ (reference sequence). This CDR3 reads CASSVSRDWEQFF. In DNA, the CDR3 is TGTGCCAGCAGCGTTTCCCGGGACTGGGAGCAGTTCTTC.

This clonotype was picked up many times. In DNA form, the CDR3 reads TGTGCCAGCAGCTTTAGACAGAGCTCCTACAATGAGCAGTTCTTC. As protein: CASSFRQSSYNEQFF. The chain recombines TRBV11-2 with TRBJ2-1, with D possibly matching TRBD1 (5 bases). This CDR3 is built from 15 residues. With 3 bases removed from V and 0 bases from J, the gap between germline ends came to 9 bases. Germline V gives CDR1 SGHAT, CDR2 FQNNGV.

This clonotype was recorded a few times. The chain is built from TRBV6-6 and TRBJ2-1; 9 bases match TRBD2. The germline gives CDR1 MNHNY, CDR2 SVGAGI (reference sequence). Trimming cost V 0 bases and J 5 bases; bases outside gene matches: 5. The CDR3 is 16 amino acids. The CDR3 DNA sequence: TGTGCCAGCAGTTACTCGGCGGGAGGGGGAAACAATGAGCAGTTCTTC. Translation: CASSYSAGGGNNEQFF.

This clonotype showed up many times. The chain carries TRBV30 and TRBJ1-2; D gene uncertain. Trimming took off 0 bases at V and 7 bases at J, with 21 bases between the two ends. Germline-derived CDR1 and CDR2 are GTSNPN and SVGIG (reference sequence). The CDR3 is 16 residues long. The chain's CDR3 is CAWSVMPTAHDGGYTF. Here the CDR3 DNA reads TGTGCCTGGAGTGTAATGCCTACCGCCCATGATGGTGGCTACACCTTC.

This clonotype was seen many times. J is TRBJ2-1 and V is TRBV7-8, with 7 nucleotides matching TRBD2. The germline V gene encodes CDR1 SGHVS and CDR2 FQNEAQ. The CDR3 runs to 17 residues. V shed 2 bases, J shed 3 bases, and the junction held 10 bases outside the gene matches. CDR3 in amino acids: CASSLYLNPSGYNEQFF. CDR3 DNA sequence: TGTGCCAGCAGCTTATACCTCAATCCTAGCGGCTACAATGAGCAGTTCTTC.

This clonotype was counted only a few times. This chain uses TRBV24-1 with TRBJ2-2; D is unclear. Germline CDR1 reads KGHDR; CDR2 reads SFDVKD. V was pared by 1 base and J by 5 bases, with 7 bases between. The CDR3 consists of 14 residues. CDR3 in amino acids: CATSDFIRTGELFF. The CDR3 nucleotides read TGTGCCACCAGTGATTTTATACGGACCGGGGAGCTGTTTTTT.